This record concerns one T cell receptor beta chain sequence. Its antigen remains unidentified. No much larger clone is present one base from it, and per-base qualities are unavailable. This was a case-control study nested in a cohort of healthcare workers in London, UK, who had nasopharyngeal swab PCR tests and blood samples taken every week. Between 23 and 31 March 2020, the week of the UK lockdown, healthcare workers were enrolled and then followed up weekly for as long as 16 weeks. The sample originates from a study of early T cells in non-severe SARS-CoV-2 infection (dated by TCRdb to the early 2020s). In terms of the full investigation: Bulk RNA from unsorted whole blood was used for TCR sequencing, so alpha and beta chains could not be paired.

Findings and caveats that apply to the study as a whole: Matching against VDJdb was skewed toward anti-spike CD8 responses, likely underestimated virus-specific expansions, and missed private and CD4 specificities.

Library method: 5' RACE. Sequencing relied on a NextSeq 500. To correct for sequencing error and PCR bias, the TCR library protocol tagged individual cDNA molecules with unique molecular identifiers. Both TCR alpha and beta chains were sequenced, and tight co-correlation was observed between alpha and beta sequence abundances in each sample. As for the authors' bioinformatics: V gene, J gene and CDR3 annotation of TCR sequences was performed with Decombinator V4. Expanded TCRs were defined as changing significantly between any two time points under a Poisson model with p below 0.0001. TCR abundances were normalised to the total number of TCRs sequenced per sample and expressed as counts per million. TRAV1-2 paired with TRAJ12, TRAJ20 or TRAJ33 defined MAIT TCRs, while TRAV10 paired with TRAJ18 defined iNKT TCRs. A search of VDJdb, accessed on 1 November 2021, was run for TCRs annotated to CMV, EBV and SARS-CoV-2, with TCRs annotated for multiple antigens excluded. TCRdb handled the public reads itself, with Q25 trimming in fastp and clone calling in MiXCR, and kept productive beta chains. Under each unique CDR3 protein, matching rows form one entry showing the most common genes and DNA. These V and J calls rely on TCRdb rather than the paper's analysis. This sample holds 65,000 to 75,000 distinct CDR3 sequences; roughly 10% were observed only once. Less than 5% of the sample is in the top ten clones.

The CDR3 covers 16 residues, taking in both the cysteine and the phenylalanine. The sequence is cut down to CDR3 DNA, 48 bases in frame from base 1. V is clipped by 3 bases and J by 0 bases, and the sequence between their germline boundaries is 13 bases long. Via the germline V gene (reference sequence), CDR1 is SGHKS and CDR2 YYEKEE. The sequence joins TRBV5-5 to TRBJ1-3, and the D gene may be TRBD1, 5 bases matching. The source of this sequence is an adult who was a healthcare worker with PCR-confirmed SARS-CoV-2 infection or an uninfected control (not recorded which). Sequenced sample: whole blood. The CDR3 has the sequence CASSSRQLLSGNTIYF. The bases read TGTGCCAGCAGCTCCCGACAGTTACTCTCTGGAAACACCATATATTTT.